The 22 T cell receptor beta chains given below trace back to one sample, sequenced in a study of tumor and adjacent non-tumor tissue in lung cancer. RNA was extracted from bulk tissue without any cell sorting. The library came from three nested PCR rounds adapted from ARM-PCR protocols. TCRdb passed the multiplex PCR reads through MiXCR, listing each CDR3 protein once. The profile shows about 200,000 distinct CDR3 sequences, around 70% of them singletons. Sequencing used lung tumor tissue. The receptors were sampled from a man aged 55 to 70 with non-small cell lung cancer.

On this clonotype itself: This may stem from a read error, because a much larger clone lies one nucleotide away. The chain combines TRBV20-1 with TRBJ2-7, with 8 bases lining up with TRBD2. The CDR3 has 14 residues. Germline lookup yields CDR1 DFQATT and CDR2 SNEGSKA (reference sequence). This CDR3 is CSAQPGGASYEHYF. CDR3 DNA sequence: TGCAGTGCTCAGCCGGGGGGGGCGTCCTACGAGCATTACTTC.

This clonotype has a handful of counts. A much larger clone differs from this one at a single base, so this may be a read error. The chain recombines TRBV11-1 with TRBJ2-5, with 7 bases identical to TRBD2. CDR1 and CDR2 from the germline V gene are SGHAT and FQDESV (reference sequence). This CDR3 has 16 residues. CDR3 sequence: CAGSLIAGVVGETQYF. CDR3 nucleotides: TGTGCCGGCAGCTTAATTGCGGGAGTTGTCGGAGAGACCCAGTACTTC. The whole variable domain, remainder taken from reference TRBV11-1 and TRBJ2-5, is EAEVAQSPRYKITEKSQAVAFWCDPISGHATLYWYRQILGQGPELLVQFQDESVVDDSQLPKDRFSAERLKGVDSTLKIQPAELGDSAMYLCAGSLIAGVVGETQYFGPGTRLLVL.

This clonotype appeared a few times. Given a much more abundant clone one base away, this may be a read error. This rearrangement joins TRBV20-1 to TRBJ1-5; D is possibly TRBD1 (5 bases). The germline CDR1 and CDR2 sequences are DFQATT and SNEGSKA (reference sequence). Trimming took 1 base from V and 7 from J, leaving 14 bases between them. The CDR3 is 14 residues long. CDR3 amino acids: CSARAQGLKQPQHF. DNA for the CDR3: TGCAGTGCTAGAGCTCAGGGTTTAAAGCAGCCCCAGCATTTT.

This chain joins TRBV24-1 and TRBJ1-5, with D maybe TRBD1 (5 bases). The V gene's germline CDR1 is KGHDR and CDR2 SFDVKD. This CDR3 is built from 13 residues. V was clipped by 9 bases and J by 2 bases, with 10 bases between them. The CDR3 loop reads CATGWGGNQPQHF. Written as DNA, the CDR3 is TGTGCCACCGGGTGGGGCGGCAATCAGCCCCAGCATTTT.

V usage is TRBV29-1 and J usage is TRBJ1-3; D uncertain. Germline V gene data show CDR1 as SQVTM and CDR2 as ANQGSEA. This CDR3 is 13 amino acids long. Trimming took 4 bases from V and 3 from J, leaving 10 bases between them. CDR3 sequence: CSVVVIGGNTIYF. CDR3 bases: TGCAGCGTTGTCGTCATCGGTGGAAACACCATATATTTT.

This sequence joins TRBV29-1 and TRBJ1-2; D unresolved. The germline V and J ends were trimmed by 3 bases and 10 bases, with 12 bases remaining between them. There are 11 residues in the CDR3. Germline-derived CDR1 and CDR2 are SQVTM and ANQGSEA. Here the CDR3 reads CSVDAGYDYTF. DNA of the CDR3: TGCAGCGTTGATGCGGGGTACGACTACACCTTC.

This clonotype qualifies as medium-sized. The chain recombines TRBV4-3 with TRBJ2-7; TRBD1 matches 11 bases. V dropped 3 bases and J dropped 3; count of bases not matched to a gene: 7. The CDR3 spans 16 residues. Per germline, CDR1 LGHNA and CDR2 YSLEER. DNA for the CDR3: TGCGCCAGCAGCCAGAGCCCCGGGACAGGGGGCTACGAGCAGTACTTC. This encodes CASSQSPGTGGYEQYF.

In the case of this clonotype: Just one base apart from a much larger clone, this may be a read error. The J gene is TRBJ2-7, the V gene TRBV20-1; D uncertain. The V gene's germline CDR1 is DFQATT and CDR2 SNEGSKA (reference sequence). The CDR3 runs to 10 residues. Trimming took 5 bases from V and 6 from J, leaving 8 bases between them. CDR3 nucleotide sequence: TGCAGTGCTGTTAACTGCGAGCAGTACTTC. Its protein is CSAVNCEQYF.

This clonotype was counted between two and nine times. The chain links TRBV20-1 to TRBJ1-1, with D tentatively TRBD1 (6 bases). The V end was cut by 0 bases, the J end by 5 bases, with 16 bases between. Germline CDR1 reads DFQATT; CDR2 reads SNEGSKA (reference sequence). This CDR3 contains 15 residues. The CDR3 bases are TGCAGTGCTAGAGATCGTCGGGGGGCAGCGACTGAAGCTTTCTTT. The encoded protein is CSARDRRGAATEAFF.

CDR3 protein: CASSRTGQGNTEAFF. Written as DNA, the CDR3 is TGCGCCAGCAGCAGAACGGGACAGGGGAACACTGAAGCTTTCTTT. This chain uses TRBV5-1 with TRBJ1-1; 9 bases align to TRBD1. This CDR3 spans 15 amino acids. Germline trimming cut 4 bases from V and 1 base from J; bases unmatched to any gene: 5. Germline lookup yields CDR1 SGHRS and CDR2 YFSETQ. Full variable domain (outside the CDR3, taken from reference TRBV5-1 and TRBJ1-1): KAGVTQTPRYLIKTRGQQVTLSCSPISGHRSVSWYQQTPGQGLQFLFEYFSETQRNKGNFPGRFSGRQFSNSRSEMNVSTLELGDSALYLCASSRTGQGNTEAFFGQGTRLTVV.

A few counts support this clonotype. The junction shows a germline mismatch at one end, possibly a read error. The chain couples TRBV4-1 to TRBJ2-7; D unresolved. There are 13 residues in the CDR3. CDR1 and CDR2 (germline): MGHRA, YSYEKL. DNA of the CDR3: TGTGCCAGCAGCCAAGACAAGGACTACGAGCAGTACTTC. Amino acid sequence: CASSQDKDYEQYF.

Notes on this clonotype: The CDR3 does not end in the conserved phenylalanine or tryptophan, so this is likely a read error. This chain connects TRBV20-1 to TRBJ2-7; 8 bases fit TRBD2. J lost 3 bases, V lost 2 bases, and 9 bases had no gene match. CDR3 size: 15 residues. CDR1 and CDR2 (germline): DFQATT, SNEGSKA (reference sequence). The CDR3 DNA is TGCAGTGCTAGACCCCTAACTAGCGGTGTCTACGAGCAGTACATC. It specifies CSARPLTSGVYEQYI.

In regard to this clonotype: It may be a read error: a sequence one base away is much more abundant. The genes are TRBV4-2 and TRBJ2-3; 9 nucleotides line up with TRBD1. Germline V gene lookup returns CDR1 LGHNA and CDR2 YNFKEQ. The CDR3 totals 16 residues. V lost 0 bases, J lost 8 bases, and 9 bases stayed unmatched. CDR3 sequence: CASSQERGQGHGTQYF. Written as DNA, the CDR3 is TGTGCCAGCAGCCAAGAAAGGGGACAGGGCCATGGTACGCAGTATTTT.

A remark on this clonotype: A single base separates this from a much larger clone, so it may be a read error. The CDR3 is CGSRTGLTNEKLFF. The CDR3 nucleotides are TGTGGCAGCAGGACAGGGTTAACTAATGAAAAACTGTTTTTT. The rearrangement links TRBV6-5 to TRBJ1-4; 8 positions match TRBD1. The germline CDR1 and CDR2 sequences are MNHEY and SVGAGI. The CDR3 length is 14 residues.

Remarks on this clonotype: At one end the junction does not follow the germline gene, possibly because of a read error. The chain employs TRBV7-9 and TRBJ2-2, with D perhaps matching TRBD2 (5 bases). The CDR3 loop spans 14 amino acids. Germline V gives CDR1 SEHNR, CDR2 FQNEAQ (reference sequence). CDR3 sequence: CASSMLTNTGEPFF. CDR3 DNA sequence: TGTGCCAGCAGCATGCTGACGAACACCGGGGAGCCGTTTTTT.

This clonotype was picked up many times. The V gene is TRBV11-3, the J gene TRBJ2-1, with TRBD2 matching 9 bases. Germline lookup yields CDR1 SGHNT and CDR2 YENEEA. The V and J ends lost 5 bases and 4 bases, in that order; junction bases with no gene match: 3. This CDR3 has 14 residues. The CDR3 region has the DNA TGTGCCAGCAGCACGAGCGGGAGGTACAATGAGCAGTTCTTC. Protein: CASSTSGRYNEQFF.

The table lists this clonotype with a few counts. V usage is TRBV4-1 and J usage is TRBJ1-1; tentatively, D is TRBD1 (5 bases). This CDR3 region has 16 residues. Germline CDR1 MGHRA, CDR2 YSYEKL. Trimming pared 3 bases from V and 2 bases from J, leaving 16 bases between. CDR3 amino acids: CASSHYARDPNTEAFF. The CDR3 DNA reads as TGCGCCAGCAGCCATTACGCCCGGGACCCAAACACTGAAGCTTTCTTT.

The chain recombines TRBV30 with TRBJ2-3; D might be TRBD1 (5 bases). This CDR3 has 13 amino acids. In germline, CDR1 is GTSNPN, CDR2 SVGIG (reference sequence). The ends were cut back, 4 bases at V and 4 bases at J, with 12 bases in the middle. The CDR3 sequence: CAWTGADPDTQYF. CDR3 DNA sequence: TGTGCCTGGACTGGGGCAGACCCAGATACGCAGTATTTT.

Points on this clonotype: The junction departs from germline at one end; a sequencing error may be responsible. The genes are TRBV6-6 and TRBJ2-5; tentatively, D is TRBD2 (7 bases). Germline V CDR1 and CDR2: MNHNY, SVGAGI (reference sequence). The CDR3 has 15 residues. CDR3 bases: TGTGCCAGCAGTTCCCAGCGGGAAGGGGGGGAGACCCAGTACTTT. Translated: CASSSQREGGETQYF.

There are many counts of this clonotype. The V and J genes are TRBV12-3 or TRBV12-4 and TRBJ2-1; 11 bases are a match to TRBD2. The CDR3 contains 15 residues. Germline trimming cut 6 bases from V and 4 bases from J; bases unmatched to any gene: 5. The CDR3 is CASSSGTSGYNEQFF. CDR3 DNA: TGTGCCAGCAGCTCCGGGACTAGCGGTTACAATGAGCAGTTCTTC.

This clonotype has only one observation. Here the CDR3 omits its conserved ending phenylalanine or tryptophan, so a read error is the likely source. No DNA is shown, since the ends of the CDR3 on it are uncertain; the CDR3 is the one TCRdb lists. The chain is built from TRBV11-1 and TRBJ2-1; whether TRBD2, the table's D call, matches the DNA was not checked. The CDR3 contains 17 residues when both ends are counted. Germline V gene lookup returns CDR1 SGHAT and CDR2 FQDESV (reference sequence). CDR3: CASSLSRLAGGNSERFS.

This clonotype was detected once. One end of the junction fails to match germline, which may point to a read error. The chain couples TRBV11-2 to TRBJ2-1; TRBD2 might be the D (5 bases). There are 14 residues in the CDR3. CDR1 SGHAT and CDR2 FQNNGV come from the germline V gene. This CDR3 reads CASSLAGWYNEQSF. CDR3 coding DNA: TGTGCCAGCAGCTTAGCGGGGTGGTACAATGAGCAGTCCTTC.